This TCR beta chain was captured in a study of shared clonotypes between healthy human individuals. The CDR3 extends over 16 amino acids. Germline CDR1 MDHEN, CDR2 SYDVKM. Losses at the gene ends were 5 bases for V and 6 bases for J; bases not matched to a gene: 12. CD45RO-negative, CCR7-positively selected cells formed the naive CD8 fraction, excluding terminally differentiated effector memory CD45RA+ cells. Findings and caveats of the study: In a few donors, 4.5% to 5.5% of naive CD4 clonotypes appeared in common.

In regard to this clone: Its specificity is not known.

Several immunoSEQ plates held equal portions of the genomic DNA taken from each subset. In the original analysis: Junction-only immunoSEQ sequences carried no quality scores, so filtering differed. Clones were read by immunoSEQ multiplex PCR, and TCRdb kept only the in-frame ones, dropping some. V and J calls and clone size come straight from that table; D and trimming were deduced from the DNA. The sample includes approximately 840,000 clones, roughly 96% of them seen just once. Sequenced: naive CD8+ T cells sorted from blood. The chain is built from TRBV28 and TRBJ1-4; TRBD1 aligns across 7 bases. The sequence derives from a man in his thirties or forties in good health. The CDR3 sequence is CASSPGYRDSDEKLFF. CDR3 coding DNA: TGTGCCAGCAGTCCAGGGTACCGGGACAGTGATGAAAAACTGTTTTTT.